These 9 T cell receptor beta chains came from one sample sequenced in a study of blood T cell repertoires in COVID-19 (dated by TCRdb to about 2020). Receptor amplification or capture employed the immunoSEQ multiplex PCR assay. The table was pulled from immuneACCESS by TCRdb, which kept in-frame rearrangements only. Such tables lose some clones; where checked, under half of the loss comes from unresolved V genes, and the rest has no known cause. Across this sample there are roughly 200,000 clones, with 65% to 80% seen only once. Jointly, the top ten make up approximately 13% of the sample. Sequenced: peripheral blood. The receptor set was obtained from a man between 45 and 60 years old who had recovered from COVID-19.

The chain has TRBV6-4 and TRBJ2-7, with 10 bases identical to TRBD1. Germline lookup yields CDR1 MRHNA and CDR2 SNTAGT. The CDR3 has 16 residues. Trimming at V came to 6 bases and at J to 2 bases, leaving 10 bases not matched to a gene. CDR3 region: CASRLQGTGDPYEQYF. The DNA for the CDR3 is TGTGCCAGCAGACTTCAAGGGACAGGGGACCCCTACGAGCAGTACTTC.

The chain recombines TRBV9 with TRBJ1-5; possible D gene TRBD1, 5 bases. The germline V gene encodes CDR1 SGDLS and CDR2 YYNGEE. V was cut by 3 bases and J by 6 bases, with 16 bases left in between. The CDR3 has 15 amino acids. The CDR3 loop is CASSAGGNEGQPQHF. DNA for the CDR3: TGTGCCAGCAGCGCGGGGGGTAACGAGGGTCAGCCCCAGCATTTT.

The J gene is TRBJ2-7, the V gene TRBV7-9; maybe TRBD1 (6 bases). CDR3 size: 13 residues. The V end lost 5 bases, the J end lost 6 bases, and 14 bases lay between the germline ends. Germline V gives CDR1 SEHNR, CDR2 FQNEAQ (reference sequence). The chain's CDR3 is CASSMKTGTEQYF. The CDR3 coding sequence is TGTGCCAGCAGCATGAAGACAGGCACCGAGCAGTACTTC.

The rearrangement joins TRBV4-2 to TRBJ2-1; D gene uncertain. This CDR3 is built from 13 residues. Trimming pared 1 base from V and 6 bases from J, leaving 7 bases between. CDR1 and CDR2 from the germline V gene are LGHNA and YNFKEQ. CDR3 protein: CASSQVNRNEQFF. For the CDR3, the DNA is TGTGCCAGCAGCCAAGTAAATCGCAATGAGCAGTTCTTC.

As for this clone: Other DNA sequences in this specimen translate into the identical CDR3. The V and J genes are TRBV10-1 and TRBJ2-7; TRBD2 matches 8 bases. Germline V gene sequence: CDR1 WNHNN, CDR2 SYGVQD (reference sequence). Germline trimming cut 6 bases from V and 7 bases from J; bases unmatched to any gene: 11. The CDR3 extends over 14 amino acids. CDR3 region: CASSPGLVGYEQYF. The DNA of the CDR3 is TGCGCCAGCAGCCCGGGACTAGTAGGGTATGAGCAGTACTTC.

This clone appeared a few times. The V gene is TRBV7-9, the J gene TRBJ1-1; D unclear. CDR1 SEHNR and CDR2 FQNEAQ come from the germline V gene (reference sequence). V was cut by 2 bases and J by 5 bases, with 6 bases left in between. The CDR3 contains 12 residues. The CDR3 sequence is CASSLSGTEAFF. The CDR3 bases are TGTGCCAGCAGCTTATCGGGTACTGAAGCTTTCTTT. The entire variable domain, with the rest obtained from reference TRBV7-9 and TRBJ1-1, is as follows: DTGVSQNPRHKITKRGQNVTFRCDPISEHNRLYWYRQTLGQGPEFLTYFQNEAQLEKSRLLSDRFSAERPKGSFSTLEIQRTEQGDSAMYLCASSLSGTEAFFGQGTRLTVV.

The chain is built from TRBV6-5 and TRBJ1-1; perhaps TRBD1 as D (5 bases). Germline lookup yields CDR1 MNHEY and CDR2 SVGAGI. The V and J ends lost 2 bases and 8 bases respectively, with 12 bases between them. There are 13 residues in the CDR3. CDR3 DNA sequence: TGTGCCAGCAGTTACGGGCGGGGGGGAGAAGCTTTCTTT. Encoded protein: CASSYGRGGEAFF.

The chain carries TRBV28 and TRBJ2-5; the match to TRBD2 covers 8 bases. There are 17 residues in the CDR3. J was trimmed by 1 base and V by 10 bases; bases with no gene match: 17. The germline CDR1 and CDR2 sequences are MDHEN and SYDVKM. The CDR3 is CAISRWGTGTSQETQYF. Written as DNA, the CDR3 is TGTGCCATCTCGAGATGGGGAACCGGGACTAGCCAAGAGACCCAGTACTTC.

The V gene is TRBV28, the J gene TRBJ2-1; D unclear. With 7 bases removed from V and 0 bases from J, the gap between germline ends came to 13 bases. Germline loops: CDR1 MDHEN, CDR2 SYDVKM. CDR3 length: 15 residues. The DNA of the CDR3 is TGTGCCAGCACTCAGGTGAAATCCTCCTACAATGAGCAGTTCTTC. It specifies CASTQVKSSYNEQFF.